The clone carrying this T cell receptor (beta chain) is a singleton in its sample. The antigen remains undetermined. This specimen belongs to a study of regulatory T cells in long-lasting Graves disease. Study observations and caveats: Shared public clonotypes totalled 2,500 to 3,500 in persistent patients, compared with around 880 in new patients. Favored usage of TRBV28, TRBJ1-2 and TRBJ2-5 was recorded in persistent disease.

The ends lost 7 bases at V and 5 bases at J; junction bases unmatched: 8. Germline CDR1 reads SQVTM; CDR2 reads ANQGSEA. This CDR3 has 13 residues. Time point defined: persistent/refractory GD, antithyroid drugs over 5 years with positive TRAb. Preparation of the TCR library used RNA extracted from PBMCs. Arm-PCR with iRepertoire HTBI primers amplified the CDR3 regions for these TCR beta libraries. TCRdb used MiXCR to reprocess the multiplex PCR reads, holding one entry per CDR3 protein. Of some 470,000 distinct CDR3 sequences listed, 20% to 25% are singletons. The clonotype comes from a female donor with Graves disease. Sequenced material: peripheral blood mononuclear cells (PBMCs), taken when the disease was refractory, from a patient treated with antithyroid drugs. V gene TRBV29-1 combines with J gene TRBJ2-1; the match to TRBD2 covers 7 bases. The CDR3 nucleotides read TGCAGCGCCCGACTAGCCAACAACAATGAGCAGTTCTTC. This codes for CSARLANNNEQFF.